These 18 T cell receptor beta chains were sequenced from one sample in a study of blood T cells in healthy people across ages. A second PCR of 7 to 11 cycles used a sample-barcoded 5' primer and a J-beta primer mix. TCRdb re-derived calls from the 5' RACE reads in MiXCR, one entry per CDR3 protein. The sample has around 1.1 million distinct CDR3 sequences; roughly two fifths are singletons. Sequencing was carried out using blood. The receptors were gathered from a man aged 18 to 30 in good health.

The chain couples TRBV4-3 to TRBJ1-2, with D maybe TRBD1 (6 bases). Germline V gives CDR1 LGHNA, CDR2 YSLEER. V lost 4 bases and J lost 8, with 23 bases in between. The CDR3 contains 16 residues. As DNA, the CDR3 is TGCGCCAGCAGCCCGGGACGTCCCAGGGGTCCGGGGGGCTACACCTTC. Translation gives CASSPGRPRGPGGYTF.

This chain's CDR3 is CASSLELPRGGSDTQYF. DNA of the CDR3: TGTGCCAGCAGCTTAGAACTCCCCCGCGGGGGGTCAGATACGCAGTATTTT. The gene calls are TRBV11-2 and TRBJ2-3, with TRBD2 matching over 8 bases. The CDR3 spans 17 residues. V was pared by 0 bases and J by 4 bases, with 9 bases of the junction left unmatched. Germline V lookup: CDR1 SGHAT, CDR2 FQNNGV.

V gene TRBV12-5 combines with J gene TRBJ1-2; D is possibly TRBD1 (5 bases). Trimming removed 1 base from V and 8 bases from J, with 11 bases in between. This CDR3 region has 13 residues. Germline CDR1 LGHNT, CDR2 FRNRAP. CDR3 sequence reads: CASGLARGGGYTF. The CDR3 DNA sequence: TGTGCTAGTGGTTTGGCCCGTGGGGGGGGCTACACCTTC. Filled out from reference TRBV12-5 and TRBJ1-2, the complete variable domain reads DARVTQTPRHKVTEMGQEVTMRCQPILGHNTVFWYRQTMMQGLELLAYFRNRAPLDDSGMPKDRFSAEMPDATLATLKIQPSEPRDSAVYFCASGLARGGGYTFGSGTRLTVV.

At least ten counts were recorded for this clonotype. The V call is TRBV12-5, the J call TRBJ2-3; D is possibly TRBD2 (5 bases). The germline CDR1 and CDR2 sequences are LGHNT and FRNRAP. The CDR3 is made up of 15 amino acids. V was trimmed by 2 bases and J by 2 bases, leaving 11 bases between them. The CDR3 sequence: CASGLRGPTTDTQYF. The CDR3 DNA is TGTGCTAGTGGTTTGCGAGGGCCGACCACAGATACGCAGTATTTT. Supplemented by reference TRBV12-5 and TRBJ2-3, the full variable domain reads DARVTQTPRHKVTEMGQEVTMRCQPILGHNTVFWYRQTMMQGLELLAYFRNRAPLDDSGMPKDRFSAEMPDATLATLKIQPSEPRDSAVYFCASGLRGPTTDTQYFGPGTRLTVL.

This clonotype turned up a few times. This chain connects TRBV4-2 to TRBJ1-1; D might be TRBD1 (5 bases). The CDR3 has 16 amino acids. The germline V gene encodes CDR1 LGHNA and CDR2 YNFKEQ. V lost 4 bases, J lost 0 bases, and 15 bases lay in between. CDR3 bases: TGTGCCAGCAGCCGAGGAGAGGGACGGTTGAACACTGAAGCTTTCTTT. This sequence encodes CASSRGEGRLNTEAFF.

The V and J genes are TRBV3-1 and TRBJ2-7; D is uncertain. V lost 0 bases and J 7 bases, leaving 4 bases between the germline ends. Germline CDR1 and CDR2: LGHDT and YNNKEL (reference sequence). The CDR3 spans 11 residues. The DNA of the CDR3 is TGTGCCAGCAGCCAAGAGCCTGAGCAGTACTTC. Translating it yields CASSQEPEQYF.

The rearrangement uses TRBV4-2 and TRBJ1-1; weak D call: TRBD1 (5 bases). Germline V gene sequence: CDR1 LGHNA, CDR2 YNFKEQ. CDR3 size: 15 residues. Trimming cost V 2 bases and J 4 bases, with 14 bases left between them. Here the CDR3 DNA reads TGTGCCAGCAGCCAATGGAGGCGAGGGGTCACTGAAGCTTTCTTT. Amino acids: CASSQWRRGVTEAFF.

This clonotype was seen more than once but under ten times. The J gene is TRBJ1-4, the V gene TRBV6-6; no reliable D call. This CDR3 spans 12 amino acids. Germline values: CDR1 MNHNY, CDR2 SVGAGI (reference sequence). V gave up 8 bases and J gave up 6 bases, with 10 bases separating them. CDR3 DNA sequence: TGTGCCAGCGGGCAGGCGGATGAAAAACTGTTTTTT. Translated, it gives CASGQADEKLFF.

V usage is TRBV25-1 and J usage is TRBJ1-1; the D gene is possibly TRBD1 (5 bases). This CDR3 is 14 amino acids long. The germline V gene encodes CDR1 MGHDK and CDR2 SYGVNS. V lost 8 bases and J 4 bases, leaving 17 bases between the germline ends. CDR3 sequence (DNA): TGTGCCAGCTTCCCTGCGGGGACGGTCACTGAAGCTTTCTTT. Amino acids: CASFPAGTVTEAFF.

The chain joins TRBV4-1 to TRBJ2-3, with 9 bases identical to TRBD1. V shed 3 bases, J shed 5 bases, and the junction held 6 bases outside the gene matches. The CDR3 has 15 residues. Germline CDR1 and CDR2: MGHRA and YSYEKL. The CDR3 sequence is CASSHRTGERDTQYF. The CDR3 DNA follows: TGCGCCAGCAGCCACCGGACAGGGGAACGAGATACGCAGTATTTT.

A single count supports this clonotype. V gene TRBV20-1 combines with J gene TRBJ2-7; a possible D gene is TRBD2 (7 bases). The length of the CDR3 is 14 residues. Trimming cost V 7 bases and J 2 bases, with 18 bases left between them. Germline-derived CDR1 and CDR2 are DFQATT and SNEGSKA (reference sequence). For the CDR3, the DNA is TGCAGTGTTATAGGGGGGGACGGACCCTACGAGCAGTACTTC. Translation gives CSVIGGDGPYEQYF.

The chain has TRBV5-1 and TRBJ1-4; tentatively, D is TRBD1 (6 bases). Germline lookup yields CDR1 SGHRS and CDR2 YFSETQ. Trimming stripped 4 bases from V and 1 base from J, with 11 bases between. This CDR3 contains 15 residues. CDR3 region: CASSPDRRTNEKLFF. Written as DNA, the CDR3 is TGCGCCAGCAGCCCGGACAGACGAACTAATGAAAAACTGTTTTTT.

The V and J genes are TRBV5-1 and TRBJ2-7; 8 bases are a match to TRBD1. The J call may be incorrect, as the DNA end agrees better with TRBJ2-5. Germline V gene sequence: CDR1 SGHRS, CDR2 YFSETQ. The CDR3 extends over 14 amino acids. The CDR3 DNA is TGCGCCAGCAGCCTAACCGCCGGGACAGGGACCCAGTACTTC. This encodes CASSLTAGTGTQYF.

The chain links TRBV5-1 to TRBJ2-5; D not resolved. Trimming removed 4 bases from V and 4 bases from J, with 11 bases in between. CDR3 size: 13 residues. Germline V CDR1 and CDR2: SGHRS, YFSETQ. In DNA, the CDR3 is TGCGCCAGCAGCGTGTTGGGGATAGAGACCCAGTACTTC. This translates into CASSVLGIETQYF.

This clonotype was counted between two and nine times. V is TRBV3-1 and J is TRBJ2-3; 9 bases are shared with TRBD2. The CDR3 is made up of 15 amino acids. V lost 1 base and J lost 7; bases outside the gene matches: 6. The germline CDR1 and CDR2 sequences are LGHDT and YNNKEL (reference sequence). DNA of the CDR3: TGTGCCAGCAGCCAAGGTCAGCTAGCGGGGCATACGCAGTATTTT. It codes for CASSQGQLAGHTQYF.

This clonotype was detected only a few times. In nucleotides, the CDR3 is TGTGCCAGCAGTTTAGGGGGGTTCGGCACTGAAGCTTTCTTT. Protein product: CASSLGGFGTEAFF. The gene calls are TRBV27 and TRBJ1-1; TRBD1 is a possible D gene (5 bases). This CDR3 contains 14 residues. Trimming shortened V by 2 bases and J by 4 bases, and 11 bases separated the two germline ends. Per the germline V gene, CDR1 is MNHEY and CDR2 is SMNVEV (reference sequence).

Concerning this clonotype itself: Germline and junction disagree at one end, which may indicate a read error. The chain carries TRBV7-2 and TRBJ2-1; TRBD1 matches at 7 bases. The CDR3 totals 19 residues. Per germline, CDR1 SGHTA and CDR2 FQGNSA. CDR3: CAGSFPTLPDRNSYNEQFF. In DNA form, the CDR3 reads TGTGCCGGCAGCTTCCCAACACTACCGGACAGGAACTCCTACAATGAGCAGTTCTTC. Full variable domain (remainder filled in from reference TRBV7-2 and TRBJ2-1): GAGVSQSPSNKVTEKGKDVELRCDPISGHTALYWYRQSLGQGLEFLIYFQGNSAPDKSGLPSDRFSAERTGGSVSTLTIQRTQQEDSAVYLCAGSFPTLPDRNSYNEQFFGPGTRLTVL.

The chain joins TRBV6-2 or TRBV6-3 to TRBJ1-1, with D unresolved. V lost 4 bases, J lost 5 bases, and 8 bases lay in between. The germline V gene has CDR1 MNHEY and CDR2 SVGEGT. The CDR3 is made up of 12 amino acids. The CDR3 region has the DNA TGTGCCAGCAGTTTTCCTGTTACTGAAGCTTTCTTT. Amino acid sequence: CASSFPVTEAFF.